A single sample gave rise to the 2 T cell receptor beta chains below, sequenced in a study of CD8 T cells in ankylosing spondylitis (dated by TCRdb to about 2017). Libraries were built with 5' RACE. For sequencing, an Illumina HiSeq 2500 was employed. TCRdb reprocessing: public reads trimmed at Q25 with fastp, clones called with MiXCR, in-frame beta chains kept. Rows matching on CDR3 protein sequence are summarized as one entry with the most common DNA and genes. The sample table contains 200,000 to 250,000 distinct CDR3 sequences; only one count was recorded for over 9.5% of them. The ten biggest clones cover about 20% of the sample. The sample was blood, either unsorted or a sorted T cell fraction (not recorded which). Receptors originate from a male donor with ankylosing spondylitis or in good health (not recorded which).

The V call is TRBV12-2, the J call TRBJ1-5; TRBD1 is the table's D call, not checked against the DNA. TRBV12-2 is reported as a pseudogene. The length of the CDR3 is 19 residues. CDR3 amino acids: CASRFPRTGKGYSNQPQHF. The CDR3 bases are TGTGCAAGTCGCTTTCCGAGGACAGGGAAGGGGTATAGCAATCAGCCCCAGCATTTT.

This clonotype was counted at least ten times. V is TRBV5-1 and J is TRBJ1-1; TRBD1 matches 7 bases. V trimming: 1 base; J trimming: 4 bases; junction bases outside the gene matches: 4. This CDR3 region has 14 residues. Germline CDR1 SGHRS, CDR2 YFSETQ. The CDR3 protein is CASSLPWDSTEAFF. DNA for the CDR3: TGCGCCAGCAGCTTGCCATGGGACAGCACTGAAGCTTTCTTT. Full variable domain (rest looked up from reference TRBV5-1 and TRBJ1-1): KAGVTQTPRYLIKTRGQQVTLSCSPISGHRSVSWYQQTPGQGLQFLFEYFSETQRNKGNFPGRFSGRQFSNSRSEMNVSTLELGDSALYLCASSLPWDSTEAFFGQGTRLTVV.